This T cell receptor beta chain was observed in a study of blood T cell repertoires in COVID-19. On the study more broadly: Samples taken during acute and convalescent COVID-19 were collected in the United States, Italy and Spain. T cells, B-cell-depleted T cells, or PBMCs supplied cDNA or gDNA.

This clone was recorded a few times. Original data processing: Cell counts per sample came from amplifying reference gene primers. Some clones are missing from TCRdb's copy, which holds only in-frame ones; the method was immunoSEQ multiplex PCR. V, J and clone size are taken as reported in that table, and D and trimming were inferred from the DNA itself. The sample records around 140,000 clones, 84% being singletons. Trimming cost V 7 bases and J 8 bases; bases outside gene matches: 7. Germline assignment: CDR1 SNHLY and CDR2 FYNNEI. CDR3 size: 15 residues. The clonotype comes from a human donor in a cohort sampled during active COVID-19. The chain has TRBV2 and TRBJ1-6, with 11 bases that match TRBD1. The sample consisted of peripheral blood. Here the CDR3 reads CASNKPGQGDSPLHF. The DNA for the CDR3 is TGTGCCAGCAACAAACCGGGACAGGGGGATTCACCCCTCCACTTT.